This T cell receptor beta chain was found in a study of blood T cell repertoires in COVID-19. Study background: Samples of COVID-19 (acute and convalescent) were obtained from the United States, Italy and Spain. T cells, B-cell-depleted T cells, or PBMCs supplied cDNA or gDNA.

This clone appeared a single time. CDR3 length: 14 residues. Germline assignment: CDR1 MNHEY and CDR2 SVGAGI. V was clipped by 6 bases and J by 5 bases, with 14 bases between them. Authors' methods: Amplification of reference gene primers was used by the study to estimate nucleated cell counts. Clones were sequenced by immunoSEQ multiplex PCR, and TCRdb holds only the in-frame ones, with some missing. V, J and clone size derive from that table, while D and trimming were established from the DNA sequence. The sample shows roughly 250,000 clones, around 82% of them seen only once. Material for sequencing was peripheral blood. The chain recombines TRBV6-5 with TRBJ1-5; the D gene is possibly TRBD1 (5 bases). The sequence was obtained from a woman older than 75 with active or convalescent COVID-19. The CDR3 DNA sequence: TGTGCCAGCAGACCCCTGGACACCCATCAGCCCCAGCATTTT. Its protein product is CASRPLDTHQPQHF.